These 12 T cell receptor beta chains came from one sample sequenced in a study of Graves' ophthalmopathy and Graves' hyperthyroidism. RNA transcripts were the template, and TCR beta CDR3 regions were amplified from them. Amplification began with first-round RT-PCR using HTBI primers, then second-round multiplex PCR was performed. TCRdb redid the calling of the multiplex PCR reads with MiXCR, one entry per CDR3 protein. The sample includes over a million distinct CDR3 sequences, around a third of them seen just once. The specimen was peripheral blood or thyroid tissue (not recorded which). The receptors stem from an adult man with Graves' hyperthyroidism.

This clonotype was counted between two and nine times. The rearrangement uses TRBV15 and TRBJ1-6; D remains unclear. CDR3 size: 15 residues. V dropped 3 bases and J dropped 6 bases, with 12 bases sitting between them. The germline CDR1 and CDR2 sequences are LNHNV and YYDKDF (reference sequence). The CDR3 sequence: CATSSARAINSPLHF. The CDR3 DNA reads as TGTGCCACCAGCAGTGCAAGGGCAATTAATTCACCCCTCCACTTT.

V gene TRBV25-1 combines with J gene TRBJ2-2, with D perhaps TRBD2 (5 bases). Germline values: CDR1 MGHDK, CDR2 SYGVNS. Trimming took 6 bases from V and 6 from J, leaving 20 bases between them. The CDR3 contains 16 residues. Here the CDR3 reads CASSQEGEWWPGELFF. The CDR3 bases are TGTGCCAGCAGCCAAGAGGGAGAGTGGTGGCCCGGGGAGCTGTTTTTT.

This clonotype was detected a few times. The V and J genes are TRBV6-5 and TRBJ2-7; the match to TRBD1 covers 9 bases. This CDR3 contains 16 residues. The trim removed 6 bases at V and 7 bases at J, leaving 16 bases unmatched. The germline V gene encodes CDR1 MNHEY and CDR2 SVGAGI. This chain's CDR3 is CASRLGVGQGSGEQYF. CDR3 nucleotide sequence: TGTGCCAGCAGGCTGGGCGTGGGACAGGGTTCAGGAGAGCAGTACTTC.

This clonotype has more than one count but fewer than ten. This may stem from a read error, because a much larger clone lies one nucleotide away. V and J are TRBV7-8 and TRBJ2-5, with 10 bases lining up with TRBD2. This CDR3 has 15 residues. Germline V gene lookup returns CDR1 SGHVS and CDR2 FQNEAQ. The CDR3 protein is CASSVSGRFQEAQYF. The CDR3 DNA reads TGTGCCAGCAGCGTTAGCGGGAGGTTCCAAGAGGCCCAGTACTTC. Drawing the rest from reference TRBV7-8 and TRBJ2-5, the complete variable domain is GAGVSQSPRYKVAKRGQDVALRCDPISGHVSLFWYQQALGQGPEFLTYFQNEAQLDKSGLPSDRFFAERPEGSVSTLKIQRTQQEDSAVYLCASSVSGRFQEAQYFGPGTRLLVL.

This rearrangement joins TRBV29-1 to TRBJ1-5; 7 bases are a match to TRBD1. CDR1 is SQVTM and CDR2 is ANQGSEA in the germline V gene. The CDR3 runs to 15 residues. Trimming removed 6 bases from V and 5 bases from J; junction bases left unmatched: 13. The CDR3 DNA is TGCAGCGTGGGAGAGACAGGGAGACGAGATCAGCCCCAGCATTTT. It yields the protein CSVGETGRRDQPQHF.

This clonotype was seen repeatedly, ten times or more. The V gene is TRBV2, the J gene TRBJ2-5; no clear D gene. V was trimmed by 10 bases and J by 5 bases, leaving 14 bases between them. Looked up from germline, CDR1 is SNHLY and CDR2 is FYNNEI. The CDR3 has 12 residues. The CDR3 is CATRWEGETQYF. In DNA form, the CDR3 reads TGTGCCACCCGGTGGGAAGGGGAGACCCAGTACTTC.

This chain links TRBV10-3 with TRBJ2-6; TRBD1 is a possible D gene (6 bases). CDR1 and CDR2 (germline): ENHRY, SYGVKD. Between the trimmed V and J ends, which lost 5 bases and 6 bases, there was a span of 11 bases. This CDR3 spans 14 amino acids. This chain's CDR3 is CAISYLGAANVLTF. The CDR3 DNA follows: TGTGCCATCAGTTACTTGGGGGCGGCCAACGTCCTGACTTTC.

This clonotype was observed a handful of times. The V call is TRBV3-1, the J call TRBJ1-1; the D is unclear. CDR1 and CDR2 from the germline V gene are LGHDT and YNNKEL (reference sequence). V was cut by 0 bases and J by 1 base, with 12 bases left in between. The length of the CDR3 is 16 residues. CDR3 in DNA: TGTGCCAGCAGCCAAGATCTCTTGGGAACGAACACTGAAGCTTTCTTT. Translated: CASSQDLLGTNTEAFF. The whole variable domain, remainder taken from reference TRBV3-1 and TRBJ1-1, is DTAVSQTPKYLVTQMGNDKSIKCEQNLGHDTMYWYKQDSKKFLKIMFSYNNKELIINETVPNRFSPKSPDKAHLNLHINSLELGDSAVYFCASSQDLLGTNTEAFFGQGTRLTVV.

This clonotype was detected ten times or more. The chain uses TRBV7-2 and TRBJ1-6, with 9 bases lining up with TRBD1. The CDR3 is made up of 16 amino acids. Germline loops: CDR1 SGHTA, CDR2 FQGNSA. V lost 4 bases, J lost 7 bases, and 8 bases stayed unmatched. The CDR3 here is CASSWEGTGRNSPLHF. The DNA for the CDR3 is TGTGCCAGCAGCTGGGAAGGGACAGGGAGGAATTCACCCCTCCACTTT. The variable domain in full, with the rest retrieved from reference TRBV7-2 and TRBJ1-6, is GAGVSQSPSNKVTEKGKDVELRCDPISGHTALYWYRQSLGQGLEFLIYFQGNSAPDKSGLPSDRFSAERTGGSVSTLTIQRTQQEDSAVYLCASSWEGTGRNSPLHFGNGTRLTVT.

The rearrangement joins TRBV29-1 to TRBJ2-7; D possibly corresponds to TRBD1 (5 bases). Germline V gene sequence: CDR1 SQVTM, CDR2 ANQGSEA. The CDR3 has 13 residues. V gave up 0 bases and J gave up 5 bases, with 11 bases separating them. The CDR3, as DNA: TGCAGCGTTGAAGAGACAGATCTACACGAGCAGTACTTC. Encoded protein: CSVEETDLHEQYF.

The table lists this clonotype with a count of one. The chain has TRBV20-1 and TRBJ1-1; D remains unclear. Germline loops: CDR1 DFQATT, CDR2 SNEGSKA (reference sequence). The CDR3 sequence is 15 residues long. The V end lost 3 bases, the J end lost 2 bases, and 16 bases lay between the germline ends. This CDR3 reads CSARGHGRANTEAFF. The CDR3 region has the DNA TGCAGTGCTAGGGGCCACGGGAGGGCTAACACTGAAGCTTTCTTT.

On this clonotype itself: The junction does not match germline at one end; this may be a read error. CDR3 bases: TGCAGTGTGGTTGAAAACACTGAAGCTCTCTTT. This translates into CSVVENTEALF. The rearrangement joins TRBV20-1 to TRBJ1-1; D is uncertain. The CDR3 covers 11 residues. From germline, CDR1 is DFQATT and CDR2 SNEGSKA (reference sequence).